These 27 T cell receptor beta chains came from one sample sequenced in a study of T cells in Graves' hyperthyroidism and ophthalmopathy. TCR beta CDR3 sequences were amplified from RNA transcripts. The HTBI set primed first-round TCR CDR3 RT-PCR. MiXCR, run by TCRdb on the multiplex PCR reads, gives a single entry per CDR3 protein. The table has 500,000 to 650,000 distinct CDR3 sequences, around 20% seen once. Sequences were obtained from blood. These receptor sequences come from a man aged 35-49 years with Graves' ophthalmopathy.

V and J are TRBV27 and TRBJ1-2; the D is unclear. CDR3 length: 14 residues. Germline CDR1 and CDR2: MNHEY and SMNVEV (reference sequence). The V end lost 0 bases, the J end lost 9 bases, and 14 bases lay between the germline ends. Written as DNA, the CDR3 is TGTGCCAGCAGTTTATCGGGGAGGGTGGATAGCTACACCTTC. It translates to CASSLSGRVDSYTF.

The chain is built from TRBV11-1 and TRBJ1-3; tentatively, D is TRBD1 (5 bases). The CDR3 consists of 15 residues. Trimming shortened V by 5 bases and J by 0 bases, and 11 bases separated the two germline ends. CDR1 SGHAT and CDR2 FQDESV come from the germline V gene (reference sequence). CDR3 loop: CASSRTQVSGNTIYF. In DNA, the CDR3 is TGTGCCAGCAGCCGAACACAGGTCTCTGGAAACACCATATATTTT.

This clonotype was seen at least ten times. This chain links TRBV12-3 or TRBV12-4 with TRBJ2-2; D gene unclear. Trimming left V 5 bases short and J 0 bases short, with 13 bases between. This CDR3 contains 16 residues. CDR3 DNA sequence: TGTGCCAGCAGTCCCCCCCCCTCCGCGAACACCGGGGAGCTGTTTTTT. This encodes CASSPPPSANTGELFF.

This clonotype has a handful of counts. The V and J genes are TRBV20-1 and TRBJ1-2; possibly TRBD1 for D (5 bases). The CDR3 totals 13 residues. Germline CDR1 reads DFQATT; CDR2 reads SNEGSKA (reference sequence). Trimming pared 6 bases from V and 0 bases from J, leaving 11 bases between. The DNA of the CDR3 is TGCAGTGCCGAGACAGATACTAACTATGGCTACACCTTC. Translation: CSAETDTNYGYTF.

This clonotype was picked up many times. The V call is TRBV5-5, the J call TRBJ1-1, with a tentative D call TRBD1 (6 bases). This CDR3 contains 17 residues. Per the germline V gene, CDR1 is SGHKS and CDR2 is YYEKEE (reference sequence). V lost 3 bases, J lost 3 bases, and 21 bases lay in between. The CDR3 nucleotides are TGTGCCAGCAGCTCGCGGGGGACAACTACGAGGGACACTGAAGCTTTCTTT. It yields the protein CASSSRGTTTRDTEAFF.

The chain employs TRBV4-1 and TRBJ1-2, with unresolved D. The CDR3 length is 14 residues. Trimming cost V 0 bases and J 12 bases, with 17 bases left between them. The germline V gene has CDR1 MGHRA and CDR2 YSYEKL. CDR3 residues: CASSQDLVRGFDTF. CDR3 in DNA: TGCGCCAGCAGCCAAGATCTTGTTCGGGGATTCGACACCTTC.

This rearrangement joins TRBV19 to TRBJ2-7; a possible D gene is TRBD2 (7 bases). This CDR3 comprises 16 residues. The germline V gene encodes CDR1 LNHDA and CDR2 SQIVND (reference sequence). V lost 4 bases and J 0 bases, leaving 16 bases between the germline ends. The CDR3 bases are TGTGCCAGTAGTAGGGGGGGGCAGACAGTCTCCTACGAGCAGTACTTC. Translation gives CASSRGGQTVSYEQYF.

The chain joins TRBV29-1 to TRBJ2-5; 15 bases map to TRBD2. Losses at the gene ends were 7 bases for V and 0 bases for J; bases not matched to a gene: 3. There are 15 residues in the CDR3. Germline loops: CDR1 SQVTM, CDR2 ANQGSEA. The CDR3 bases are TGCAGCGCCGGGACTAGCGGGAGGAACCAAGAGACCCAGTACTTC. It translates to CSAGTSGRNQETQYF.

In this sample, this clonotype turned up many times. V is TRBV28 and J is TRBJ1-2; possible D gene TRBD1, 5 bases. V lost 5 bases and J 5 bases, leaving 15 bases between the germline ends. Germline lookup yields CDR1 MDHEN and CDR2 SYDVKM. The CDR3 sequence is 14 residues long. The CDR3: CASSRNPGGYGYTF. CDR3 DNA: TGTGCCAGCAGTCGTAATCCCGGGGGGTATGGCTACACCTTC.

This chain joins TRBV20-1 and TRBJ2-1; 11 bases align to TRBD2. There are 14 residues in the CDR3. The ends lost 6 bases at V and 4 bases at J; junction bases unmatched: 5. From germline, CDR1 is DFQATT and CDR2 SNEGSKA (reference sequence). The CDR3 protein is CSALPSGGYNEQFF. As DNA, the CDR3 is TGCAGTGCACTCCCTAGCGGGGGGTACAATGAGCAGTTCTTC.

The genes are TRBV5-1 and TRBJ2-3, with 9 bases identical to TRBD1. In germline, CDR1 is SGHRS, CDR2 YFSETQ. The CDR3 totals 16 residues. V trimming: 1 base; J trimming: 2 bases; junction bases outside the gene matches: 5. The CDR3 spells CASSLYGDRATDTQYF. The CDR3 DNA sequence: TGCGCCAGCAGCTTGTATGGGGACAGGGCCACAGATACGCAGTATTTT.

To note about this clonotype: The germline gene is not matched at one end of the junction; a read error may be the cause. V usage is TRBV24-1 and J usage is TRBJ2-2, with TRBD2 matching 14 bases. The CDR3 has 16 residues. The germline CDR1 and CDR2 sequences are KGHDR and SFDVKD. CDR3 in amino acids: CATNDGTSGSTGELFF. The CDR3, as DNA: TGTGCCACCAATGATGGGACTAGCGGGAGCACCGGGGAGCTGTTTTTT.

This clonotype was counted at least ten times. This chain uses TRBV20-1 with TRBJ1-1; D is unclear. Germline V gene lookup returns CDR1 DFQATT and CDR2 SNEGSKA (reference sequence). V was cut by 1 base and J by 3 bases, with 9 bases left in between. The length of the CDR3 is 13 residues. The CDR3 nucleotides read TGCAGTGCTAGAGTCCCTGTTTACACTGAAGCTTTCTTT. This sequence encodes CSARVPVYTEAFF.

This clonotype came up many times. This sequence joins TRBV28 and TRBJ2-7; D unclear. CDR3 length equals 14 residues. From germline, CDR1 is MDHEN and CDR2 SYDVKM. Trimming removed 6 bases at V and 1 base at J, with 13 bases between. The CDR3 region is CASRFIDSSYEQYF. The CDR3 DNA reads as TGTGCCAGCAGGTTTATAGATTCTTCCTACGAGCAGTACTTC.

This clonotype was detected only a few times. The chain couples TRBV3-1 to TRBJ2-7; the D gene is possibly TRBD1 (5 bases). The CDR3 totals 14 residues. From germline, CDR1 is LGHDT and CDR2 YNNKEL (reference sequence). Between the trimmed V and J ends, which lost 0 bases and 3 bases, there was a span of 9 bases. CDR3 protein: CASSQEARVYEQYF. In DNA, the CDR3 is TGTGCCAGCAGCCAAGAGGCCAGGGTCTACGAGCAGTACTTC.

This clonotype came up many times. This chain links TRBV15 with TRBJ1-5, with no clear D. V was pared by 4 bases and J by 0 bases, with 10 bases between. The length of the CDR3 is 15 residues. Germline lookup yields CDR1 LNHNV and CDR2 YYDKDF (reference sequence). CDR3 nucleotide sequence: TGTGCCACCAGCATTTCGGATGTTAGCAATCAGCCCCAGCATTTT. Translation gives CATSISDVSNQPQHF.

As to this clonotype: The CDR3 does not end in the conserved phenylalanine or tryptophan, so this is likely a read error. V gene TRBV28 combines with J gene TRBJ2-7; unclear D gene. From germline, CDR1 is MDHEN and CDR2 SYDVKM. The CDR3 runs to 13 residues. Trimming stripped 5 bases from V and 0 bases from J, with 8 bases between. The CDR3 region is CASSEGPSYEQYL. The CDR3 nucleotides read TGTGCCAGCAGTGAAGGACCCTCCTACGAGCAGTACCTC.

J is TRBJ1-1 and V is TRBV6-1; no definite D call. Trimming stripped 8 bases from V and 1 base from J, with 11 bases between. Germline CDR1 reads MNHNS; CDR2 reads SASEGT. The CDR3 runs to 13 residues. The CDR3 is CASGIQKNTEAFF. The CDR3 nucleotides are TGTGCCAGCGGTATCCAAAAGAACACTGAAGCTTTCTTT.

The table lists this clonotype with many counts. This rearrangement joins TRBV3-1 to TRBJ2-5, with 7 bases lining up with TRBD2. V shed 1 base and J 5 bases; nucleotides not matched to a gene: 10. CDR3 length: 16 amino acids. Germline V gene data show CDR1 as LGHDT and CDR2 as YNNKEL (reference sequence). The CDR3 DNA reads TGTGCCAGCAGCCAAGGGCCGGACGGGGGGATGGAGACCCAGTACTTC. Protein product: CASSQGPDGGMETQYF.

This clonotype has a count of ten or more. J is TRBJ2-3 and V is TRBV30, with 12 positions matching TRBD2. V shed 3 bases and J 6 bases; nucleotides not matched to a gene: 10. This CDR3 has 16 amino acids. Germline CDR1 is GTSNPN and CDR2 is SVGIG (reference sequence). The CDR3 loop reads CAWRGRLAGVVDTQYF. The CDR3 region has the DNA TGTGCCTGGAGGGGTAGACTAGCGGGAGTTGTGGATACGCAGTATTTT.

V is TRBV25-1 and J is TRBJ2-5; D may be TRBD2 (6 bases). Trimming removed 4 bases from V and 5 bases from J, with 14 bases in between. Germline assignment: CDR1 MGHDK and CDR2 SYGVNS. There are 14 residues in the CDR3. The CDR3: CASSVRERLETQYF. The CDR3 DNA reads TGTGCCAGCAGTGTCCGGGAGCGCTTGGAGACCCAGTACTTC. Looking up the rest from reference TRBV25-1 and TRBJ2-5 gives the full variable domain: EADIYQTPRYLVIGTGKKITLECSQTMGHDKMYWYQQDPGMELHLIHYSYGVNSTEKGDLSSESTVSRIRTEHFPLTLESARPSHTSQYLCASSVRERLETQYFGPGTRLLVL.

The sample holds a few counts of this clonotype. CDR3 sequence (DNA): TGCGCCAGCAGCTTCTTAGAGGGGAGGCCAGATACGCAGTATTTT. Protein sequence: CASSFLEGRPDTQYF. The chain uses TRBV5-1 and TRBJ2-3; TRBD2 is a possible D gene (6 bases). Per germline, CDR1 SGHRS and CDR2 YFSETQ. The CDR3 contains 15 residues. V dropped 2 bases and J dropped 4 bases, with 14 bases sitting between them.

This clonotype has more than one count but fewer than ten. This chain uses TRBV2 with TRBJ2-5; 7 bases fit TRBD1. The germline CDR1 and CDR2 sequences are SNHLY and FYNNEI. CDR3 length: 13 residues. Trimming removed 8 bases from V and 5 bases from J; junction bases left unmatched: 8. CDR3 loop: CASGTEPRETQYF. The DNA for the CDR3 is TGTGCCAGCGGGACAGAGCCCCGTGAGACCCAGTACTTC. The full variable domain, its missing parts supplied by reference TRBV2 and TRBJ2-5, is EPEVTQTPSHQVTQMGQEVILRCVPISNHLYFYWYRQILGQKVEFLVSFYNNEISEKSEIFDDQFSVERPDGSNFTLKIRSTKLEDSAMYFCASGTEPRETQYFGPGTRLLVL.

The J gene is TRBJ2-3, the V gene TRBV9; D is tentatively TRBD1 or TRBD2 (6 bases each). Trimming took 5 bases from V and 4 from J, leaving 20 bases between them. CDR3 size: 16 residues. The germline gives CDR1 SGDLS, CDR2 YYNGEE. The CDR3 loop is CASSPRGGGLSDTQYF. The CDR3, as DNA: TGTGCCAGCAGTCCAAGGGGTGGGGGGCTTTCAGATACGCAGTATTTT.

In its sample, this clonotype was seen many times. The chain couples TRBV11-2 to TRBJ2-5; D gene uncertain. The length of the CDR3 is 12 residues. Looked up from germline, CDR1 is SGHAT and CDR2 is FQNNGV. Trimming shortened V by 0 bases and J by 7 bases, and 6 bases separated the two germline ends. The CDR3 protein is CASSLDQRTQYF. The CDR3 DNA is TGTGCCAGCAGCTTAGATCAAAGGACCCAGTACTTC.

This clonotype has ten or more counts. This chain uses TRBV28 with TRBJ2-6; D may correspond to TRBD1 or TRBD2 (5 bases each). V was clipped by 2 bases and J by 4 bases, with 15 bases between them. The CDR3 is 17 residues long. CDR1 is MDHEN and CDR2 is SYDVKM in the germline V gene. The CDR3: CASSLRGLRDGANVLTF. The CDR3 nucleotides read TGTGCCAGCAGTTTAAGGGGATTACGGGACGGGGCCAACGTCCTGACTTTC.

This clonotype was counted between two and nine times. V is TRBV5-1 and J is TRBJ1-4; D possibly corresponds to TRBD1 (5 bases). Trimming removed 4 bases at V and 5 bases at J, with 12 bases between. The CDR3 is 14 residues long. Germline CDR1 and CDR2: SGHRS and YFSETQ. CDR3 sequence reads: CASSLDSRNEKLFF. The CDR3 DNA follows: TGCGCCAGCAGCCTTGACAGCCGGAATGAAAAACTGTTTTTT.